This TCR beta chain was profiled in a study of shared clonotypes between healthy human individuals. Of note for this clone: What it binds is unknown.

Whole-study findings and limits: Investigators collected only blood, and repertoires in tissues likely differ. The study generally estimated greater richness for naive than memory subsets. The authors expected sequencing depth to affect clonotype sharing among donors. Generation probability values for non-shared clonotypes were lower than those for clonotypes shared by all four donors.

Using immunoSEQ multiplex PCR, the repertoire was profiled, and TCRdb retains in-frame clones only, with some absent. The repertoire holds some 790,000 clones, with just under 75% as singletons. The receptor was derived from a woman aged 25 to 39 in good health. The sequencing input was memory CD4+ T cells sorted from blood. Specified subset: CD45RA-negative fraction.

CDR3 coding DNA: TGTGCCAGCAACCGAGGAAAGCAGAACTATGGCTACACCTTC. Translated, it gives CASNRGKQNYGYTF. V usage is TRBV7-9 and J usage is TRBJ1-2; no clear D gene. Trimming shortened V by 7 bases and J by 2 bases, and 14 bases separated the two germline ends. This CDR3 has 14 amino acids. CDR1 SEHNR and CDR2 FQNEAQ come from the germline V gene (reference sequence).